A single sample is the source of the 3 T cell receptor beta chains below, sequenced in a study of regulatory T cells in long-lasting Graves disease. Stated time point: newly diagnosed GD, antithyroid drugs for less than 3 months. The TCR library used RNA extracted from PBMCs. Construction of TCR beta libraries relied on iRepertoire HTBI primers and on Arm-PCR targeting CDR3 regions. TCRdb redid the calling of the multiplex PCR reads with MiXCR, one entry per CDR3 protein. Among about 620,000 distinct CDR3 sequences listed, about 16% were seen once. This sample was also put to use in a study of T cells in Graves' hyperthyroidism and ophthalmopathy.

The material sequenced was peripheral blood mononuclear cells (PBMCs), taken at new diagnosis, from a patient treated with antithyroid drugs. Every receptor here comes from a woman aged 25 to 39 with Graves disease.

The chain is built from TRBV5-1 and TRBJ2-5; possible D gene TRBD2, 5 bases. CDR1 SGHRS and CDR2 YFSETQ come from the germline V gene. CDR3 size: 14 residues. The ends were cut back, 0 bases at V and 2 bases at J, with 8 bases in the middle. The CDR3 DNA follows: TGCGCCAGCAGCTTGGCGGGAAAACAAGAGACCCAGTACTTC. Protein product: CASSLAGKQETQYF.

This clonotype was seen ten or more times. The V gene is TRBV28, the J gene TRBJ1-1, with a weak D call TRBD1 (5 bases). The germline V and J ends were trimmed by 2 bases and 0 bases, with 10 bases remaining between them. This CDR3 is built from 15 residues. Germline CDR1 is MDHEN and CDR2 is SYDVKM. The CDR3 protein is CASSLGPGLNTEAFF. Written as DNA, the CDR3 is TGTGCCAGCAGTTTAGGACCGGGACTGAACACTGAAGCTTTCTTT.

This clonotype was observed a few times. The genes are TRBV5-1 and TRBJ2-3; 13 nucleotides align to TRBD2. Looked up from germline, CDR1 is SGHRS and CDR2 is YFSETQ. This CDR3 region has 18 residues. With 2 bases clipped from V and 1 base from J, the junction kept 7 bases outside the gene matches. The CDR3 region is CASSLGLAGVSGTDTQYF. DNA of the CDR3: TGCGCCAGCAGCTTAGGACTAGCGGGAGTTTCTGGCACAGATACGCAGTATTTT.